The clone carrying this T cell receptor beta chain was picked up many times. What it binds is unknown. Between the trimmed V and J ends, which lost 0 bases and 4 bases, there was a span of 8 bases. The CDR3 runs to 15 residues. Germline-derived CDR1 and CDR2 are SGHKS and YYEKEE (reference sequence). The data stem from a study of beta chain features in type 1 diabetes. Study observations and caveats: Type 1 diabetes patients showed fewer insertions and more deletions at VDJ junctions. Here, the possible influence of HLA type (on TCRB rearrangement) remained unresolved. For patients, the naive, central memory and Treg TCRB repertoires appeared more alike than for healthy donors.

The isolated RNA, all of it, was reverse transcribed, so expressed TCRB transcripts were what got sequenced. Data came from immunoSEQ multiplex PCR; TCRdb stores just in-frame clones and leaves some out. This sample yields about 320,000 clones, of which roughly 15% are seen a single time; around 7% belongs to the top ten. This sequence joins TRBV5-5 and TRBJ2-6, with D maybe TRBD2 (5 bases). The specimen sequenced was central memory CD4+ T cells from blood. This receptor was identified in a man in his thirties or forties in good health. For the CDR3, the DNA is TGTGCCAGCAGCTTGGAGGGAGCCGGGGCCAACGTCCTGACTTTC. Encoded protein: CASSLEGAGANVLTF.